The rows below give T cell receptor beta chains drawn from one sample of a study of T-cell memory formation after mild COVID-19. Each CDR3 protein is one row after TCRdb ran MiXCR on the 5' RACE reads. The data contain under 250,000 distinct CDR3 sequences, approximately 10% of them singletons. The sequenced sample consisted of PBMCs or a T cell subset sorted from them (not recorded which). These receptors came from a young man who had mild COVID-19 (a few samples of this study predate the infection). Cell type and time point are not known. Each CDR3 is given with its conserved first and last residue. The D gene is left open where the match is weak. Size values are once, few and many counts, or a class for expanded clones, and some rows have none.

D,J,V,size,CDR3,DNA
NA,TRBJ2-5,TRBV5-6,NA,CASSLIPGASGAPQETQYF,TGTGCCAGCAGCTTGATTCCGGGGGCTAGCGGCGCCCCTCAAGAGACCCAGTACTTC
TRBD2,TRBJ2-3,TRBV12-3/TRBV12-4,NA,CASTNRGGADTQYF,TGTGCCAGCACGAATCGTGGGGGGGCAGATACGCAGTATTTT
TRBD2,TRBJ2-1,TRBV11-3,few,CASSFSGGYNEQF,TGTGCCAGCAGCTTTAGCGGGGGGTACAATGAGCAGTTC
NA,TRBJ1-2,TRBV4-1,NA,CASSQVDMGVASYGYTF,TGCGCCAGCAGCCAAGTTGACATGGGCGTCGCCAGTTATGGCTACACCTTC
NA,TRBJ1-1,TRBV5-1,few,CASSLDREGEAFF,TGCGCCAGCAGCTTGGACAGGGAGGGTGAAGCTTTCTTT
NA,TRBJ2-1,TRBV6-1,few,CASSESGRGVDEQFF,TGTGCCAGCAGTGAAAGTGGCAGGGGGGTCGATGAGCAGTTCTTC
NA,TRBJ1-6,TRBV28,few,CASSANRALRNSPLHF,TGTGCCAGCAGTGCGAACCGGGCCCTTCGGAATTCACCCCTCCACTTT
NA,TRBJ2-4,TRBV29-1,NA,CRGRYRLGVEAKNIQYF,TGCAGGGGACGCTACCGTCTAGGAGTGGAAGCCAAAAACATTCAGTACTTC
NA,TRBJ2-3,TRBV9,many,CASSVGGPAGAPTDTQYF,TGTGCCAGCAGCGTAGGAGGCCCGGCGGGGGCGCCCACAGATACGCAGTATTTT
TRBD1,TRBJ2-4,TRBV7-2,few,CASSLSQGQGAKNIQYF,TGTGCCAGCAGCTTATCCCAAGGACAGGGGGCCAAAAACATTCAGTACTTC
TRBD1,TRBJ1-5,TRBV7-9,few,CASSLGQGWQPQHF,TGTGCCAGCAGCCTCGGACAGGGGTGGCAGCCCCAGCATTTT
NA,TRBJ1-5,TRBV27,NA,CASSTNRVGQPQHF,TGTGCCAGCAGTACAAACAGGGTAGGCCAGCCCCAGCATTTT
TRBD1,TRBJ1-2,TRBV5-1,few,CASSRTGVYGYTF,TGCGCCAGCAGCCGGACAGGGGTTTATGGCTACACCTTC
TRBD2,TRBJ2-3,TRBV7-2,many,CASSSRLAGSTDTQYF,TGTGCCAGCAGCTCTCGACTAGCGGGGAGCACAGATACGCAGTATTTT
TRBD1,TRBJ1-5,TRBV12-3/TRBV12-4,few,CASSRGQANQPQHF,TGTGCCAGCAGCCGGGGACAGGCGAATCAGCCCCAGCATTTT
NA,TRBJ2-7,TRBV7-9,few,CASSPRMVDASGKAYEQYF,TGTGCCAGCAGCCCCCGTATGGTGGACGCCTCCGGGAAAGCCTACGAGCAGTACTTC
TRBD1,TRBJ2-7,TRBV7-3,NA,CASSSAGTGNYEQYF,TGTGCCAGCAGCTCCGCCGGGACAGGGAACTACGAGCAGTACTTC